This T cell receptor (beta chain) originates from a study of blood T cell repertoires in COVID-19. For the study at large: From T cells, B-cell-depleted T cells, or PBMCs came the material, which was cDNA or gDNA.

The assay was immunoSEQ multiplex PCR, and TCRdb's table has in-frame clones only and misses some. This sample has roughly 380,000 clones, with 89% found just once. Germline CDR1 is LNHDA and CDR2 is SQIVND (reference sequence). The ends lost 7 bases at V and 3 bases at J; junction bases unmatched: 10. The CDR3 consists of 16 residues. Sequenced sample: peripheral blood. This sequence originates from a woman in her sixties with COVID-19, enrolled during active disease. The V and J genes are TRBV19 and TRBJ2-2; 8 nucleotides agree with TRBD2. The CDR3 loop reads CASTGGAGEHTGELFF. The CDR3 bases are TGTGCCAGTACGGGTGGAGCGGGGGAACACACCGGGGAGCTGTTTTTT. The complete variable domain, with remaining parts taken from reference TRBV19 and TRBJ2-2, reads DGGITQSPKYLFRKEGQNVTLSCEQNLNHDAMYWYRQDPGQGLRLIYYSQIVNDFQKGDIAEGYSVSREKKESFPLTVTSAQKNPTAFYLCASTGGAGEHTGELFFGEGSRLTVL.